The 13 T cell receptor beta chains listed next were all sequenced from one sample in a study of cytomegalovirus exposure and HLA in healthy donors. Amplification used 60 Vbeta primers and 13 Jbeta primers. Profiled with immunoSEQ multiplex PCR; TCRdb holds only in-frame clones, not every one. The sample yields around 220,000 clones, about 74% seen once. Sequenced sample: PBMCs. These receptors were collected from a woman younger than 45 in good health and CMV-seronegative.

CDR3 residues: CASSWTSGESYEQYF. The CDR3 DNA reads TGCGCCAGCAGCTGGACTAGCGGAGAGAGCTACGAGCAGTACTTC. The chain links TRBV5-1 to TRBJ2-7, with 10 positions matching TRBD2. CDR3 size: 15 residues. V lost 3 bases to trimming and J lost 3 bases; unmatched junction nucleotides: 6. Germline V gene lookup returns CDR1 SGHRS and CDR2 YFSETQ.

This chain links TRBV11-1 with TRBJ2-7; 7 bases map to TRBD1. The CDR3 consists of 13 residues. The V gene's germline CDR1 is SGHAT and CDR2 FQDESV (reference sequence). With V trimmed by 5 bases and J by 1 base, 2 bases remained unmatched. In DNA, the CDR3 is TGTGCCAGCAGCCGGGACAGATCCTACGAGCAGTACTTC. This translates into CASSRDRSYEQYF.

The rearrangement uses TRBV6-6 and TRBJ1-1, with D uncertain. Per the germline V gene, CDR1 is MNHNY and CDR2 is SVGAGI (reference sequence). The V gene lost 8 bases and the J gene lost 2 bases, with 6 bases spanning the gap. This CDR3 contains 11 residues. The CDR3 loop is CASRQNTEAFF. The DNA of the CDR3 is TGTGCCAGCCGACAAAACACTGAAGCTTTCTTT.

The V gene is TRBV11-2, the J gene TRBJ2-1, with 7 bases lining up with TRBD1. The CDR3 is 15 amino acids. V lost 1 base and J lost 4; bases outside the gene matches: 4. Per the germline V gene, CDR1 is SGHAT and CDR2 is FQNNGV. For the CDR3, the DNA is TGTGCCAGCAGCTTAGTCGGGACAGAGTACAATGAGCAGTTCTTC. This gives the protein CASSLVGTEYNEQFF. The entire variable domain, with the rest obtained from reference TRBV11-2 and TRBJ2-1, is as follows: EAGVAQSPRYKIIEKRQSVAFWCNPISGHATLYWYQQILGQGPKLLIQFQNNGVVDDSQLPKDRFSAERLKGVDSTLKIQPAKLEDSAVYLCASSLVGTEYNEQFFGPGTRLTVL.

For the CDR3, the DNA is TGTGCCAGCAGTCCCCAACAGGGGTTGAACACTGAAGCTTTCTTT. It is translated as CASSPQQGLNTEAFF. The J gene is TRBJ1-1, the V gene TRBV6-5; TRBD1 agrees at 7 bases. The CDR3 runs 15 residues. Trimming took 5 bases from V and 0 from J; bases not matched to a gene: 6. Looked up from germline, CDR1 is MNHEY and CDR2 is SVGAGI.

CDR3 bases: TGTGCCAGCAGCTGGGGGACTAGCGGGAGAGGCGGTATGGAGACCCAGTACTTC. The encoded protein is CASSWGTSGRGGMETQYF. This chain uses TRBV5-5 with TRBJ2-5; 14 nucleotides match TRBD2. The V segment lost 3 bases and the J segment 5 bases; nucleotides outside the gene matches: 12. The CDR3 extends over 18 amino acids. The germline V gene encodes CDR1 SGHKS and CDR2 YYEKEE (reference sequence).

This clone was detected a few times. The junction and the germline gene differ at one end; a read error may be behind it. The rearrangement joins TRBV14 to TRBJ1-1, with D possibly being TRBD1 (5 bases). Per the germline V gene, CDR1 is SGHDN and CDR2 is FVKESK. This CDR3 contains 12 residues. CDR3 in amino acids: CASSLGGDRLLF. The DNA of the CDR3 is TGTGCCAGCAGCCTTGGGGGGGACCGCCTCCTCTTT. Drawing the rest from reference TRBV14 and TRBJ1-1, the complete variable domain is EAGVTQFPSHSVIEKGQTVTLRCDPISGHDNLYWYRRVMGKEIKFLLHFVKESKQDESGMPNNRFLAERTGGTYSTLKVQPAELEDSGVYFCASSLGGDRLLFGQGTRLTVV.

The chain couples TRBV5-1 to TRBJ2-3; 9 bases line up with TRBD1. The CDR3 covers 15 residues. J lost 3 bases, V lost 0 bases, and 2 bases had no gene match. Germline-derived CDR1 and CDR2 are SGHRS and YFSETQ. The CDR3 DNA is TGCGCCAGCAGCTTGGAACAGGGGGCAACAGATACGCAGTATTTT. Encoded protein: CASSLEQGATDTQYF.

The V call is TRBV19, the J call TRBJ1-2; 7 bases match TRBD1. The CDR3 is 15 amino acids. Germline-derived CDR1 and CDR2 are LNHDA and SQIVND (reference sequence). Trimming took 4 bases from V and 8 from J; bases not matched to a gene: 13. The CDR3 region is CASSKGRDSSSGYTF. DNA for the CDR3: TGTGCCAGTAGTAAAGGGCGGGACAGCTCTTCGGGCTACACCTTC. Variable domain in full (rest from reference TRBV19 and TRBJ1-2): DGGITQSPKYLFRKEGQNVTLSCEQNLNHDAMYWYRQDPGQGLRLIYYSQIVNDFQKGDIAEGYSVSREKKESFPLTVTSAQKNPTAFYLCASSKGRDSSSGYTFGSGTRLTVV.

A single count supports this clone. The chain uses TRBV4-1 and TRBJ2-3; D ambiguous. Per the germline V gene, CDR1 is MGHRA and CDR2 is YSYEKL. Trimming left V 2 bases short and J 6 bases short, with 6 bases between. The CDR3 loop spans 12 amino acids. CDR3 sequence: CASSQSADTQYF. Written as DNA, the CDR3 is TGCGCCAGCAGCCAATCCGCGGATACGCAGTATTTT.

The chain carries TRBV27 and TRBJ2-7; TRBD2 agrees at 14 bases. The germline CDR1 and CDR2 sequences are MNHEY and SMNVEV (reference sequence). This CDR3 comprises 16 residues. Trimming cost V 6 bases and J 4 bases; bases outside gene matches: 8. CDR3 residues: CASSQGTSGSLYEQYF. Written as DNA, the CDR3 is TGTGCCAGCAGCCAAGGGACTAGCGGGAGTTTGTACGAGCAGTACTTC.

V and J are TRBV6-5 and TRBJ2-7; no reliable D call. Germline V lookup: CDR1 MNHEY, CDR2 SVGAGI. This CDR3 is 13 amino acids long. Trimming pared 2 bases from V and 2 bases from J, leaving 7 bases between. Here the CDR3 reads CASSYASTYEQYF. The DNA of the CDR3 is TGTGCCAGCAGTTACGCGTCAACCTACGAGCAGTACTTC.

The chain is built from TRBV5-3 and TRBJ2-7, with 9 positions matching TRBD1. TRBV5-3 is identified as an open reading frame with a role that is uncertain. The CDR3 totals 18 residues. V trimming: 1 base; J trimming: 5 bases; junction bases outside the gene matches: 16. CDR3 sequence reads: CARSLCPDRGPWGNEQYF. The CDR3 DNA reads TGTGCCAGAAGCTTGTGCCCGGACAGGGGTCCCTGGGGGAACGAGCAGTACTTC.